This TCR beta chain stems from a study of CD8 T cells in ankylosing spondylitis. Findings and caveats of the study: Some motif variants were previously reported in reactive arthritis synovial fluid and blood. As reported, disease-linked clones showed significant enrichment in matched ankylosing spondylitis synovial fluid. Roughly eight highly homologous variants made up a TCR beta motif that seemed to typify ankylosing spondylitis blood. Disease-linked clones were found to be CD8+ and relatively rare in peripheral blood.

The sample holds many counts of this clonotype. Its antigen is still unknown. Quantitative 5'-RACE was performed with molecular barcodes, and it yielded the TCR beta libraries. MiXCR, applied by TCRdb to the 5' RACE reads, yields one record per CDR3 protein. The sample contains roughly 440,000 distinct CDR3 sequences, 15% to 20% of which appear only once. The CDR3 is 14 residues long. V lost 1 base and J 7 bases, leaving 13 bases between the germline ends. Germline values: CDR1 SQVTM, CDR2 ANQGSEA. Sequencing was carried out using blood, either unsorted or a sorted T cell fraction (not recorded which). The source of this sequence is a male donor with ankylosing spondylitis. This chain connects TRBV29-1 to TRBJ2-2; maybe TRBD2 (6 bases). DNA for the CDR3: TGCAGCGTTGAAGGGCCGACGGGAGTCGGGGAGCTGTTTTTT. It specifies CSVEGPTGVGELFF.